Included here is one TCR beta chain sequence, with context. Its matching antigen is unknown. These data originate in a study of shared clonotypes between healthy human individuals. Study-wide results and caveats: It was observed that approximately 5% of naive CD4 clonotypes were shared across several donors. Having only a few donors restricted how much genetic and exposure-history diversity was captured.

Produced via immunoSEQ multiplex PCR; TCRdb's table is partial and in-frame only. The sample lists 2 million to 2.5 million clones; approximately 93% were seen once. With 5 bases removed from V and 11 bases from J, the gap between germline ends came to 18 bases. CDR1 is MNHEY, CDR2 SVGAGI, per germline. The CDR3 runs to 13 residues. V is TRBV6-5 and J is TRBJ2-5; no firm D call. What was sequenced was naive CD4+ T cells from PBMCs. Subset in this sample: CD45RA+ positively selected. The TCR sequence derives from a man between 18 and 35 years old in good health. Some clones in this sample may be carry-over from other donors' samples. CDR3 bases: TGTGCCAGCAGTGCAAACGTCGTCGAGCAGCAGTACTTC. Its translation: CASSANVVEQQYF.